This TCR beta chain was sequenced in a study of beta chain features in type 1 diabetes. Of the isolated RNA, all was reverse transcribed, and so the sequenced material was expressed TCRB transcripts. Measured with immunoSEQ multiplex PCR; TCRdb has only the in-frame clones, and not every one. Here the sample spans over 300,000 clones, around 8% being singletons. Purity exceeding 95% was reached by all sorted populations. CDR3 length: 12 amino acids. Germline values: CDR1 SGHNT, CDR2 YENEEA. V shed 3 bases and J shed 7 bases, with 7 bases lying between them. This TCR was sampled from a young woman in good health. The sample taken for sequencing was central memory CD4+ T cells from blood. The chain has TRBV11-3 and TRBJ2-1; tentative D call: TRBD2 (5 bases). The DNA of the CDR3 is TGTGCCAGCAGCTTGACGGGAAATGAGCAGTTCTTC. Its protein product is CASSLTGNEQFF.